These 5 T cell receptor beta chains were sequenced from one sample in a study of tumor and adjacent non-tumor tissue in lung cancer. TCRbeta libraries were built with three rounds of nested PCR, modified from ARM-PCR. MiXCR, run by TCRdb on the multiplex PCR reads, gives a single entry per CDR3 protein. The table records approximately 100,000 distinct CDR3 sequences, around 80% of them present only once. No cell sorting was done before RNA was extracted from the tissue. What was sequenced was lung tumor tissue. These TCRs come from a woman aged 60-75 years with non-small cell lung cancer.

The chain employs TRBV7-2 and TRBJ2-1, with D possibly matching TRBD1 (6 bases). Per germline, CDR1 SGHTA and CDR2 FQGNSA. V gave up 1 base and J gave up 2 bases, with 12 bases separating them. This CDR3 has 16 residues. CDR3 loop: CASSLVGGGAYNEQFF. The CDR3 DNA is TGTGCCAGCAGCTTAGTTGGTGGGGGCGCCTACAATGAGCAGTTCTTC. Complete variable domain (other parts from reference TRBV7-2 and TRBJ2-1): GAGVSQSPSNKVTEKGKDVELRCDPISGHTALYWYRQSLGQGLEFLIYFQGNSAPDKSGLPSDRFSAERTGGSVSTLTIQRTQQEDSAVYLCASSLVGGGAYNEQFFGPGTRLTVL.

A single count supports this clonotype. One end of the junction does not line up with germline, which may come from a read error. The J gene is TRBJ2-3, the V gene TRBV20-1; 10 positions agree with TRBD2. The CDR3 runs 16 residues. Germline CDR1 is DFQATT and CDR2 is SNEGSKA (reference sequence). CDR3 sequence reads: CSAGSGTSDSTDTQYF. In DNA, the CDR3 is TGTAGTGCTGGATCCGGGACTAGCGATAGCACAGATACGCAGTATTTT.

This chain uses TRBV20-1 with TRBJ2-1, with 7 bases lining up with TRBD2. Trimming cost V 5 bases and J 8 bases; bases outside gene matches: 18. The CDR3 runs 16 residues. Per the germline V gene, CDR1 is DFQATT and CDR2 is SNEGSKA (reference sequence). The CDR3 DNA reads TGCAGTGCTGAACCTCTGGGAACGGGGGGAAACGATGAGCAGTTCTTC. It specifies CSAEPLGTGGNDEQFF.

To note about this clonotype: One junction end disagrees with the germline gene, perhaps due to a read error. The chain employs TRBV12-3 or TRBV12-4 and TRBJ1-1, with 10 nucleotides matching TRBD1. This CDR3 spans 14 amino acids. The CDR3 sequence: CASSYGTGASETFF. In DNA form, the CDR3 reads TGTGCCAGCAGTTACGGGACAGGGGCCTCTGAAACTTTCTTT.

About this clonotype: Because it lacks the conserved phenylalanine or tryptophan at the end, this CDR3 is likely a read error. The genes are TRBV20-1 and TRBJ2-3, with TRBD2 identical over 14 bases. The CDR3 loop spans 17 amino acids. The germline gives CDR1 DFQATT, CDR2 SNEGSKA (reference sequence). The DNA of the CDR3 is TGCACTGCTAGAGATGAGGGACTAGCGGGGGGCACAGATACGCAGTATTAT. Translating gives CTARDEGLAGGTDTQYY.